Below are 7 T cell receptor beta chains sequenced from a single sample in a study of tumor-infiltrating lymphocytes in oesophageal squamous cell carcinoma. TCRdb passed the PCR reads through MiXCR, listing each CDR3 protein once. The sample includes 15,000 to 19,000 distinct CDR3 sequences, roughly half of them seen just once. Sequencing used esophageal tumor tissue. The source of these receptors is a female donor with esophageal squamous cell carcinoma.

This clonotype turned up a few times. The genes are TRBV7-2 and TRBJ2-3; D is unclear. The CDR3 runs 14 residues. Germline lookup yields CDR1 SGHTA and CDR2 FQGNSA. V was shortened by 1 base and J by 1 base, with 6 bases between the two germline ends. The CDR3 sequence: CASSLEVGTDTQYF. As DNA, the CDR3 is TGTGCCAGCAGCTTAGAAGTTGGCACAGATACGCAGTATTTT.

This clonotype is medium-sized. CDR3 sequence: CASSLDGGPSNQPQHF. CDR3 nucleotides: TGCGCCAGCAGCTTGGATGGGGGGCCCTCGAATCAGCCCCAGCATTTT. The rearrangement joins TRBV5-1 to TRBJ1-5; weak D call: TRBD1 (6 bases). CDR3 length: 16 amino acids. Germline-derived CDR1 and CDR2 are SGHRS and YFSETQ. Deletions cut 0 bases from V and 4 bases from J, with 14 bases between.

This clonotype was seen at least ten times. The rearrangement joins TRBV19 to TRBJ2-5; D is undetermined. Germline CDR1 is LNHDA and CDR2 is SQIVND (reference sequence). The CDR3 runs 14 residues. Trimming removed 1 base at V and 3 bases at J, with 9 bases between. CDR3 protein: CASSIVWSKETQYF. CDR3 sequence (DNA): TGTGCCAGTAGTATAGTTTGGAGCAAAGAGACCCAGTACTTC.

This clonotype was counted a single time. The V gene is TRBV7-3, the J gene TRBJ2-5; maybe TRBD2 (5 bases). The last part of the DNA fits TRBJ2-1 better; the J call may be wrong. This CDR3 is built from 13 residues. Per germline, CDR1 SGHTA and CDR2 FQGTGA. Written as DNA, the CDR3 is TGTGCCAGCAGCTTAGGACCCCGGGGTGAGCAGTTCTTC. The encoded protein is CASSLGPRGEQFF.

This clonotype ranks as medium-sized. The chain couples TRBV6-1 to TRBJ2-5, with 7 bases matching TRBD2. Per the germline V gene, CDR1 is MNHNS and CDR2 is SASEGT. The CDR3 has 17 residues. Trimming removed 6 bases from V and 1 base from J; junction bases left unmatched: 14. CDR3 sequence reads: CASSPGVVAGGQETQYF. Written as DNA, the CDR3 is TGTGCCAGCAGCCCCGGGGTGGTAGCGGGCGGCCAAGAGACCCAGTACTTC.

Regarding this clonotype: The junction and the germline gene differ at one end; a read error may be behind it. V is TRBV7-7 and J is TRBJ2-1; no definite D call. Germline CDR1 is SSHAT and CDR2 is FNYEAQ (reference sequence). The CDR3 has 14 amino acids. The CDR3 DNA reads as TGTGCTAGCAGCTTAGTGGCTAGTAGCAATGAGCAGTTCTTC. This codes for CASSLVASSNEQFF.

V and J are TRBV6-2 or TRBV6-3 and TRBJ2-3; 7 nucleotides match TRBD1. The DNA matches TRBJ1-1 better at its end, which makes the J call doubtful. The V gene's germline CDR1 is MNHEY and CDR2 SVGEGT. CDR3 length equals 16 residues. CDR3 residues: CASSERAGGFLVEAFF. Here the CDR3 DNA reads TGTGCCAGCAGTGAAAGAGCAGGGGGTTTTTTGGTGGAAGCTTTCTTT.